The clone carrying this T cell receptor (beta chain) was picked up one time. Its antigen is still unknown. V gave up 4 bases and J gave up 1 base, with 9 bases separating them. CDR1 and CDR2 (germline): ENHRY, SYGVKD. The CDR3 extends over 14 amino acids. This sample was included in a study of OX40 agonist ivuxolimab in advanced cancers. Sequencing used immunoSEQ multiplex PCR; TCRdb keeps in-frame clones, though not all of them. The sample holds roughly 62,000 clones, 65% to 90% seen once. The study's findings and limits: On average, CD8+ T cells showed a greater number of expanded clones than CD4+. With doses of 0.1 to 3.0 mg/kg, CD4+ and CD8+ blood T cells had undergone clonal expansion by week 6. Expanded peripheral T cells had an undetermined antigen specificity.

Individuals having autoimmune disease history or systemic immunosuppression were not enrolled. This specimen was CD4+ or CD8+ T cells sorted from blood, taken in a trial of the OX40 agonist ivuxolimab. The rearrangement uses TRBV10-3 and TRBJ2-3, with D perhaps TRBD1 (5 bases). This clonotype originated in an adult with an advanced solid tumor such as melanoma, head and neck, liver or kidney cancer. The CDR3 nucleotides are TGTGCCATCAGTGGGGGCGGTGGCACAGATACGCAGTATTTT. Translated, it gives CAISGGGGTDTQYF.